This TCR beta chain stems from a study of blood T cell repertoires in COVID-19. Looking at the study overall: Acute and convalescent COVID-19 samples came from the United States, Italy and Spain.

The method was immunoSEQ multiplex PCR; TCRdb's version includes in-frame clones alone and lacks a portion of them. The profile covers some 300,000 clones, with roughly nine tenths appearing a single time and over 9% taken by the ten largest. The cohort comprised adults aged 18 to 89 years residing in 20 to 30 US areas. Cohort assignment relied on participant-reported clinical history. Either two negative PCRs, clearance, or symptom resolution qualified Cohort 3 donors as recovered. The specimen sequenced was PBMCs or T cells enriched from blood (not recorded which). The TCR originated in a woman aged 25 to 45 who had recovered from COVID-19.

This CDR3 is CASLAPTGELFF. Written as DNA, the CDR3 is TGTGCCAGCCTAGCCCCCACCGGGGAGCTGTTTTTT. The chain has TRBV12-3 or TRBV12-4 and TRBJ2-2; a possible D gene is TRBD2 (5 bases). Trimming shortened V by 8 bases and J by 4 bases, and 8 bases separated the two germline ends. The CDR3 length is 12 residues.